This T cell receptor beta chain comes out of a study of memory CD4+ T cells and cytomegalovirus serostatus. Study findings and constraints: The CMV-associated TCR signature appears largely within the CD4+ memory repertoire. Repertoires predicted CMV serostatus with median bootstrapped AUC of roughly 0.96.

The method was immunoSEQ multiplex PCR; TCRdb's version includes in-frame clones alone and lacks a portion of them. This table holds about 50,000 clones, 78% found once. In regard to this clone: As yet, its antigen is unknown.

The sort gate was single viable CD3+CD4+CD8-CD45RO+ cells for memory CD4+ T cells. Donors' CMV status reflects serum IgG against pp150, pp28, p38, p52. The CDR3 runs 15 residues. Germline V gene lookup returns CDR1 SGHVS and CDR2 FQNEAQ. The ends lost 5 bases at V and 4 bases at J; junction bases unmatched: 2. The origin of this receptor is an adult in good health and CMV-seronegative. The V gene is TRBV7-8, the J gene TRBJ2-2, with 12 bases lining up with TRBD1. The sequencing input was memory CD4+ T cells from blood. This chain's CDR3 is CASSLGQGATGELFF. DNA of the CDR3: TGTGCCAGCAGCCTGGGACAGGGGGCCACCGGGGAGCTGTTTTTT.